This T cell receptor (beta chain) was sequenced for a study of cytomegalovirus exposure and HLA in healthy donors (TCRdb year 2017). A note on the overall study: An earlier analysis of roughly 500 of the donors reported 250 to 300 Gb of sequence data and some 100 million unique TCR beta sequences from 150 million to 200 million T cells. Approximately 330 gigabases of sequencing data and approximately 92 million unique TCR sequences made up an early release that covered around 640 HLA-typed donors. Of the roughly 420 genotyped donors, 70% to 90% were placed in the genetic ancestry cluster associated with self-reported Caucasian donors. The study was designed to test whether signatures of past pathogen exposure could be identified by cataloging public T cell receptors. The study used immunosequencing to profile the T cell repertoires of approximately 630 subjects and linked those repertoires to cytomegalovirus serostatus. Along with the approximately 650-subject first cohort, a separate validation cohort of over a hundred different subjects was used. The study combined high-throughput TCR immunosequencing, statistical association of individual TCRs with disease status, and machine learning to predict cytomegalovirus infection status. In a later analysis, previously published TCR beta repertoires from roughly 710 donors were re-analyzed and high-resolution HLA genotyping was added so that TCR occurrence patterns could be studied. In the later analysis, no new phenotypic data were used to find candidate immune exposures; instead, reliance was placed on TCR beta sequences and their occurrence across donors. In an earlier analysis of roughly 580 of the donors, high-throughput TCR beta sequencing was used to judge whether each TCR beta V gene segment behaved as functional or pseudogenic. Donor age, sex, ethnicity and CMV serostatus were compiled together with the repertoire data. A later genetic analysis took genome-wide SNP genotypes for about 55% of the 666 donors and used that subset as a discovery cohort. Every discovery cohort repertoire had been produced on one sequencing platform. Class I and class II HLA loci were covered by the typing at four-digit resolution. Typing coverage differed by locus: A, B, C, DRB1 and DQB1 were typed in about 629-640 donors, DQA1 in 522, DPA1 in nearly 610, and DPB1 in 472. Several DR-DQ haplotypes were handled as single units for association and clustering, since linkage in the cohort was strong. Among around 400 genotyped donors of the cohort, an average of around 220,000 unique TCR beta nucleotide sequences was sequenced per donor, of which 15% to 20% were non-productive.

Counted from cysteine to phenylalanine, this CDR3 has 13 amino acids. The entry retains the CDR3 DNA only, 39 bases that are in frame from base 1. V sheds 4 bases and J sheds 5 bases, leaving 9 bases between their ends. Per the germline V gene, MRHNA is the CDR1 and SNTAGT is the CDR2. Comments on this clone: Its recognized antigen is unknown. Base quality data are lacking; no much larger clone is found one base away.

In total, roughly 710 healthy bone marrow donors made up the cohort. All cohort members were sampled while nominally healthy, although unrecorded immune exposures were likely present. The donor was CMV seropositive and was included in the group of approximately 310 seropositive cohort members. Every donor gave a peripheral blood sample, and the peripheral blood mononuclear cells from that sample were used for TCR beta sequencing. The Qiagen DNeasy Blood Extraction Kit was used to extract genomic DNA from the blood cell samples. The research as a whole found: It was suggested by the authors that the approach could potentially be generalized to other disease states and immunological phenotypes. Only TCR beta chains were sequenced in this cohort, and the absence of alpha or paired-chain data limited detectable features. Some IMGT-functional V segments, including TRBV6-2 and TRBV6-3, could not be told apart with the 87-base-pair reads, so those segments were excluded. Strong co-occurrence of HLA alleles, especially DR and DQ, made assigning TCR associations to individual alleles difficult. The study listed 164 TCR beta chains as associated with cytomegalovirus. In a later genetic analysis, a missense DCLRE1C variant was associated with V-gene and J-gene trimming of TCR beta chains, and the association was replicated in an independent cohort. Because counts were too low, seventeen rarely observed V segments, including chromosome 9 orphons, were left out of the earlier analysis of 587 of the donors. HLA typing was unavailable for some donors at each locus, so association tests used only the typed subset. Immune exposure information for the cohort was limited to CMV serostatus. A further reported finding was that TCR beta sequences accurately predicted the HLA-A and HLA-B alleles for most subjects in the first cohort. A later analysis reported that several top co-occurrence clusters appeared linked to parvovirus B19, influenza, CMV and Epstein-Barr virus. In both the original and validation cohorts, the classifier was reported to diagnose cytomegalovirus status with high specificity and sensitivity. In an earlier analysis of 587 of the donors, most TCR beta V segments appeared in productive rearrangements about 90% or about 30% of the time, broadly matching IMGT annotations. A few of the identified cytomegalovirus-associated TCR beta chains were confirmed in vitro to be specific for cytomegalovirus antigens. In a later analysis, some 17,000 TCR beta sequences were associated with specific HLA alleles at a false discovery rate of 0.05. In a later genetic analysis, fewer N-insertions in productive TCRs were reported among donors in an Asian-associated ancestry cluster than the approximately 710-donor mean. In a later analysis, the rate of TCR association differed among HLA loci, with DRB1 alleles having the most associated TCRs and HLA-C alleles having the fewest. Presence/absence analyses assumed roughly uniform sequencing depth across donors, an assumption that may not hold. Most CMV-associated TCR beta chains appeared to be HLA-restricted in a later analysis, and the HLA associations seemed to be driven largely by CMV exposure. In a later analysis, HLA-associated TCR beta chains showed more clonal expansion and lower generation probabilities than non-associated chains that were equally common. A cluster of highly shared sequence variants was judged likely to be a technical artifact of the sequencing pipeline. Correlated functional status among segregating V segments might be attributable to linkage disequilibrium, but an unknown experimental factor could not be ruled out. While some public TCRs were present in many individuals, most TCR sequences turned up only very rarely across donors.

Receptor libraries were prepared by the immunoSEQ multiplex PCR assay. For the multiplex PCR, a mixture combining 60 forward primers for TCR Vbeta segments and 13 reverse primers for TCR Jbeta segments was used. The CDR3 region of rearranged TCR beta genes was amplified from genomic DNA by a multiplex PCR assay. The Illumina HiSeq System was used to sequence the amplified TCR beta libraries as 87-base-pair reads. For the original study's pipeline: Across the 670 or so repertoires, a later analysis counted 60 million to 90 million unique TCR beta chains, some 11 million of which were shared by at least two donors. Raw reads were error-corrected and collapsed into unique sequences by a nearest-neighbor algorithm in which closely related sequences were merged to remove PCR and sequencing errors. CDR3 sequences were aligned to IMGT reference sequences to assign V, D and J gene segments. For a sequence to be retained, a match of at least six nucleotides to both a V gene segment and a J gene segment was required. A rearrangement counted as productive if the CDR3 had no stop codons and remained in frame with V and J, and every other rearrangement counted as non-productive. CDR3 was defined by IMGT convention, running from the second conserved V-encoded cysteine to the conserved J-encoded phenylalanine. In an earlier analysis of roughly 580 of the donors, sequences lacking an unambiguous match to a single V gene segment were excluded. In an earlier analysis of roughly 600 of the donors, a V segment was called functional when productive rearrangements were above 56.7%, and segregating when the standard deviation between donors exceeded 5%. To diagnose cytomegalovirus status from the catalog of TCR beta chain sequences, a statistical classification framework was built. In a later analysis, TCR nucleotide sequences were compared against IMGT/GENE-DB human TR gene sequences so that V and J genes could be assigned. In a later analysis, CDR3 sequences and most-parsimonious VDJ recombination scenarios were assigned using the TCRdist pipeline. A later analysis defined each TCR beta chain by its CDR3 amino acid sequence plus V-gene family, and excluded reads lacking a unique V-gene family. A later analysis removed 592 highly shared, low-generation-probability nucleotide sequences to deal with suspected cross-contamination and a sequencing artifact. For each public chain, a later analysis derived a clonal expansion index from normalized ranks of inferred template counts within each repertoire. A later analysis computed generation probabilities with a VDJ recombination model fitted to out-of-frame rearrangements, and checked the results against IGoR. Hypergeometric tests were used in a later analysis to score TCR-TCR, TCR-HLA and TCR-CMV co-occurrence, with a repertoire-size bias correction applied to the TCR pairs. False discovery rates were estimated in a later analysis by permuting HLA or CMV assignments 20 times. In a later analysis, co-occurring TCRs were grouped using DBSCAN, and TCRdist sequence similarity was added for clustering within HLA-allele-positive subsets. Repertoires with fewer than 30,000 or more than 120,000 public chains were left out of co-occurrence clustering, as were roughly five repertoires with anomalous nucleotide sharing. Here the immuneACCESS table is served through TCRdb, limited to in-frame sequences with V and J called. Missing clones are a known gap in these copies; in checked studies unresolved V genes cover under half, and the rest lacks a known reason. V and J calls and clone size follow that table, whereas D and trimming were derived from the DNA. The sample yields under 150,000 clones; roughly two thirds were counted once. The leading ten clones occupy 1.5% to 2% of the sample.

The specimen was PBMCs. This chain is built from TRBV6-4 and TRBJ2-1; the D gene is perhaps TRBD1, from 6 matching bases. The TCR originated in a man aged 25-45 years in good health and CMV-seropositive. The CDR3 region: CASSGGQNNEQFF. The nucleotide sequence is TGTGCCAGCAGTGGGGGACAAAACAATGAGCAGTTCTTC.